Here is one T cell receptor (beta chain) with its context. These data originate in a study of blood T cell repertoires in COVID-19. Germline V lookup: CDR1 SGHTA, CDR2 FQGNSA. V trimming: 3 bases; J trimming: 0 bases; junction bases outside the gene matches: 9. CDR3 length: 17 amino acids. Authors' methods: Quantification of nucleated cells was approximated via reference gene primer amplification. Measured with immunoSEQ multiplex PCR; TCRdb has only the in-frame clones, and not every one. From that table come the V and J calls and clone size; the DNA was used to work out D and trimming. The sample lists 140,000 or so clones, around 80% occurring once.

J is TRBJ2-3 and V is TRBV7-2; 7 bases fit TRBD2. The sequence was collected from a man aged 55-75 years with active or convalescent COVID-19. The specimen sequenced was peripheral blood. CDR3 sequence (DNA): TGTGCCAGCAGCTTCGTTGCCCGGCGGGGGAGCACAGATACGCAGTATTTT. It translates to CASSFVARRGSTDTQYF.